Following are 12 T cell receptor beta chains from one sample sequenced in a study of response to subunit inactivated influenza vaccine. TCRdb independently ran MiXCR on the RT-PCR reads; one entry per CDR3 protein. This table holds 500,000 to 550,000 distinct CDR3 sequences, less than 25% found once. Another study also made use of these data, one on T cells expressing NK-cell markers. That report adds: The authors generated TCR beta cDNA through 5'RACE template switching with UMIs.

The sample in question was CD4+ T cells sorted from PBMCs, obtained 11 to 12 days after vaccination. These receptors were obtained from a man aged 45-60 years who received an inactivated influenza vaccine.

This chain connects TRBV5-1 to TRBJ2-2; a weak D match, TRBD1 (6 bases). V lost 0 bases to trimming and J lost 5 bases, with 8 bases between them. CDR3 length: 14 amino acids. CDR1 and CDR2 (germline): SGHRS, YFSETQ. The CDR3 spells CASSLDRATGELFF. The CDR3 DNA reads TGCGCCAGCAGCTTGGACAGGGCGACCGGGGAGCTGTTTTTT.

This clonotype was picked up a small number of times. The chain carries TRBV20-1 and TRBJ2-1; no clear D gene. This CDR3 is 12 amino acids long. Trimming removed 0 bases at V and 5 bases at J, with 5 bases between. Germline V gene sequence: CDR1 DFQATT, CDR2 SNEGSKA (reference sequence). In nucleotides, the CDR3 is TGCAGTGCTAGAGATGTAAACAATGAGCAGTTCTTC. Amino acids: CSARDVNNEQFF.

The rearrangement joins TRBV7-2 to TRBJ1-6; 8 positions agree with TRBD1. This CDR3 has 16 residues. Germline CDR1 and CDR2: SGHTA and FQGNSA. V trimming: 5 bases; J trimming: 0 bases; junction bases outside the gene matches: 3. The CDR3 protein is CASSNTGGSYNSPLHF. CDR3 bases: TGTGCCAGCAGCAATACAGGGGGCTCCTATAATTCACCCCTCCACTTT. Combining the CDR3 with reference TRBV7-2 and TRBJ1-6 gives the whole variable domain GAGVSQSPSNKVTEKGKDVELRCDPISGHTALYWYRQSLGQGLEFLIYFQGNSAPDKSGLPSDRFSAERTGGSVSTLTIQRTQQEDSAVYLCASSNTGGSYNSPLHFGNGTRLTVT.

The table lists this clonotype with a few counts. CDR3 coding DNA: TGTGCCACCCAAGGACTAGCGGGAGAGACCCAGTACTTC. Its protein is CATQGLAGETQYF. This sequence joins TRBV24-1 and TRBJ2-5; 11 bases align to TRBD2. Trimming at V came to 9 bases and at J to 4 bases, leaving 3 bases not matched to a gene. This CDR3 comprises 13 residues. The germline gives CDR1 KGHDR, CDR2 SFDVKD.

The chain employs TRBV18 and TRBJ2-7; either TRBD1 or TRBD2 may supply D (5 bases each). V was pared by 2 bases and J by 7 bases, with 18 bases between. Germline CDR1 reads KGHSH; CDR2 reads LQKENI. This CDR3 is built from 15 residues. The CDR3 spells CASSPDRRGRYEQYF. DNA for the CDR3: TGTGCCAGCTCACCAGACAGACGGGGAAGGTATGAGCAGTACTTC.

A few counts support this clonotype. The chain joins TRBV6-1 to TRBJ1-1; TRBD1 aligns across 7 bases. The J segment lost 4 bases and the V segment lost 5 bases, leaving 10 bases of the junction unmatched. Germline CDR1 is MNHNS and CDR2 is SASEGT. The CDR3 totals 15 residues. CDR3: CASSRAGGSRTEAFF. The CDR3 bases are TGTGCCAGCAGTAGGGCAGGGGGGAGTCGCACTGAAGCTTTCTTT.

This clonotype was counted only a few times. Since a much larger clone is just one base distant, this may be a read error. This sequence joins TRBV6-1 and TRBJ2-5; TRBD2 matches 8 bases. J gave up 7 bases and V 7 bases, and 17 bases lay outside the gene matches. CDR3 length: 16 amino acids. The germline V gene has CDR1 MNHNS and CDR2 SASEGT. CDR3 DNA: TGTGCCAGCATCCCCGTAAATGCGGGAGGAGTGGGGACCCAGTACTTC. Translating it yields CASIPVNAGGVGTQYF.

The V call is TRBV28, the J call TRBJ2-3; D remains ambiguous. Trimming shortened V by 4 bases and J by 2 bases, and 7 bases separated the two germline ends. CDR1 MDHEN and CDR2 SYDVKM come from the germline V gene. This CDR3 spans 13 amino acids. For the CDR3, the DNA is TGTGCCAGCAGTTCCCCGTTCACAGATACGCAGTATTTT. This gives the protein CASSSPFTDTQYF. Drawing the rest from reference TRBV28 and TRBJ2-3, the complete variable domain is DVKVTQSSRYLVKRTGEKVFLECVQDMDHENMFWYRQDPGLGLRLIYFSYDVKMKEKGDIPEGYSVSREKKERFSLILESASTNQTSMYLCASSSPFTDTQYFGPGTRLTVL.

The chain recombines TRBV20-1 with TRBJ1-2; no firm D call. Looked up from germline, CDR1 is DFQATT and CDR2 is SNEGSKA (reference sequence). Trimming took off 4 bases at V and 0 bases at J, with 9 bases between the two ends. This CDR3 spans 13 amino acids. CDR3: CSAIQDPNYGYTF. DNA for the CDR3: TGCAGTGCTATTCAGGACCCTAACTATGGCTACACCTTC.

The chain uses TRBV7-9 and TRBJ2-5; D may be TRBD2 (6 bases). V lost 3 bases and J 2 bases, leaving 10 bases between the germline ends. Germline CDR1 SEHNR, CDR2 FQNEAQ (reference sequence). The CDR3 length is 14 residues. The CDR3: CASSFRGVQETQYF. CDR3 sequence (DNA): TGTGCCAGCAGCTTTCGCGGGGTTCAAGAGACCCAGTACTTC.

This chain uses TRBV20-1 with TRBJ1-2, with D possibly TRBD1 on 5 matching bases. Trimming left V 1 base short and J 5 bases short, with 14 bases between. Germline V gene sequence: CDR1 DFQATT, CDR2 SNEGSKA (reference sequence). The CDR3 totals 14 residues. CDR3 nucleotide sequence: TGCAGTGCTAGAGGTGATGGGGCCACATATGGCTACACCTTC. Translated, it gives CSARGDGATYGYTF.

The V and J genes are TRBV20-1 and TRBJ2-2; D is perhaps TRBD2 (5 bases). This CDR3 spans 14 amino acids. Germline V CDR1 and CDR2: DFQATT, SNEGSKA (reference sequence). Deletions cut 6 bases from V and 1 base from J, with 12 bases between. CDR3: CSAIARGNTGELFF. CDR3 nucleotide sequence: TGCAGTGCAATAGCGCGAGGGAACACCGGGGAGCTGTTTTTT.